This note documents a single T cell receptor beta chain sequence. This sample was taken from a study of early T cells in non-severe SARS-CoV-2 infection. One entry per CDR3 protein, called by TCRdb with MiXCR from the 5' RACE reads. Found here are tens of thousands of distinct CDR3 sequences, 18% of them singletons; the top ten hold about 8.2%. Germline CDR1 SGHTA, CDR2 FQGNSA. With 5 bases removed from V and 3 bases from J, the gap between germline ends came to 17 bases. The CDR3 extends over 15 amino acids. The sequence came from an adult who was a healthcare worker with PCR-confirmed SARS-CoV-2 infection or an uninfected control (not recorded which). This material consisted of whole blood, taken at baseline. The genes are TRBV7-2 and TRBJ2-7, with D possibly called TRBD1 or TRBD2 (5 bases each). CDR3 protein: CASSPQGSAYYEQYF. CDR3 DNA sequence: TGTGCCAGCAGCCCCCAGGGTAGCGCCTACTACGAGCAGTACTTC.